This T cell receptor (beta chain) emerged from a study of PD-L1 blockade in urothelial cancer. The overall study: Patients commenced atezolizumab around 2014, and it was given at 1,200 mg intravenously every 3 weeks. Per blood sample, T cells had a median of around 140,000.

The study's findings and limits: In blood at 3 weeks, tumor-associated clones expanded more among patients with durable benefit.

As regards this clone: What it binds is not known.

The method was immunoSEQ multiplex PCR; TCRdb's version includes in-frame clones alone and lacks a portion of them. The repertoire holds 70,000 to 85,000 clones, under 90% seen once, with approximately 4.5% in the top ten. V dropped 5 bases and J dropped 10; count of bases not matched to a gene: 14. This CDR3 region has 15 residues. CDR1 MNHEY and CDR2 SMNVEV come from the germline V gene (reference sequence). Time point noted: pretreatment peripheral blood. The TCR comes from a man between 65 and 79 years old with urothelial cancer. The gene calls are TRBV27 and TRBJ2-1; TRBD2 agrees at 7 bases. The specimen comprised PBMCs, sampled around atezolizumab (anti-PD-L1) treatment. CDR3 sequence: CASSPSSGRSGEQFF. The CDR3 region has the DNA TGTGCCAGCAGTCCCTCTAGCGGTCGGAGCGGAGAGCAGTTCTTC.